The present T cell receptor (beta chain) was sequenced within a study of T cells in Graves' hyperthyroidism and ophthalmopathy. The study's findings and limits: Appearing also in blood were most of the thyroid clonotypes expanded above 0.001.

This clonotype was recorded at least ten times. Antigen specificity is unknown. The TCR beta CDR3 regions underwent amplification using RNA transcripts as the source. The HTBI primer set was used in a first-round RT-PCR of the TCR CDR3. TCRdb independently ran MiXCR on the multiplex PCR reads; one entry per CDR3 protein. Altogether fewer than 800,000 distinct CDR3 sequences are present, about 15% being singletons, with the ten largest covering roughly 8%. Stable Graves' hyperthyroidism meant no ophthalmopathy progression within 18 months. The diagnoses drew upon clinical symptoms, serum thyroxine and TRAb, thyroid ultrasound and orbital computed tomography. The source of the PBMCs was roughly 10 ml of fresh peripheral blood. The TCR was taken from a man aged 18 to 30 with Graves' hyperthyroidism. Sequenced material: blood.

CDR3 sequence: CASSLDLTSGIYNEQFF. CDR3 in DNA: TGTGCCAGCAGCTTAGATCTTACTAGCGGGATTTACAATGAGCAGTTCTTC. The chain carries TRBV11-2 and TRBJ2-1; TRBD2 agrees at 10 bases. The junction had 6 bases not matched to a gene; V was cut back by 0 bases and J by 4 bases. The CDR3 covers 17 residues. Germline lookup yields CDR1 SGHAT and CDR2 FQNNGV.